Listed below are T cell receptor beta chains from one sample, sequenced in a study of blood T cell repertoires in COVID-19. Only in-frame clones appear in the TCRdb table, and some are missing; sequencing was by immunoSEQ multiplex PCR. Of tens of thousands of clones listed, roughly four fifths are singletons. Source material: peripheral blood. The receptors derive from a woman aged 55-70 years with acute or convalescent COVID-19. The CDR3 runs from the conserved cysteine through the conserved F or W. Fields, in order: clone size, J gene, V gene, CDR3 protein. Clone sizes are given selectively: once, few, many, or a class where the clone is expanded.

clone_size: -
j_call: TRBJ2-1
v_call: TRBV6-5
cdr3_aa: CASTLAGANEQFF

clone_size: -
j_call: TRBJ2-7
v_call: TRBV6-6
cdr3_aa: CASSLQGGESSYEQYF

clone_size: -
j_call: TRBJ1-6
v_call: TRBV7-9
cdr3_aa: CASSFGDRDYSPLHF

clone_size: -
j_call: TRBJ2-1
v_call: TRBV11-2
cdr3_aa: CASSMRTPSGGAVYEQFF

clone_size: -
j_call: TRBJ2-2
v_call: TRBV10-1
cdr3_aa: CASSEGIAGAKRAGELFF

clone_size: once
j_call: TRBJ1-2
v_call: TRBV4-1
cdr3_aa: CASSQDSSGLCTF

clone_size: -
j_call: TRBJ1-4
v_call: TRBV5-6
cdr3_aa: CASSLGAAGIEKLFF

clone_size: -
j_call: TRBJ1-1
v_call: TRBV4-1
cdr3_aa: CASSQVPGSNTEAFF

clone_size: -
j_call: TRBJ2-5
v_call: TRBV23-1
cdr3_aa: CASRGGRKETQYF

clone_size: -
j_call: TRBJ1-1
v_call: TRBV2
cdr3_aa: CATYGIGLGGSNTEAFF

clone_size: -
j_call: TRBJ2-2
v_call: TRBV5-1
cdr3_aa: CASSAGGLDTGELFF

clone_size: -
j_call: TRBJ2-7
v_call: TRBV5-1
cdr3_aa: CASSSTGTGEIVQYF